This T cell receptor beta chain was sequenced for a study of PD-1 blockade in classical Hodgkin lymphoma. TCRdb's copy holds only in-frame clones and misses some; the assay was immunoSEQ multiplex PCR. The sample includes 20,000 to 30,000 clones, roughly 80% of them seen just once. The sample holds a few counts of this clone. Between the trimmed V and J ends, which lost 0 bases and 7 bases, there was a span of 11 bases. The CDR3 extends over 14 amino acids. CDR1 and CDR2 (germline): SGHRS, YFSETQ. Exposure to brentuximab vedotin varied, and each patient had relapsed following autologous stem cell transplantation.

The sequenced sample was peripheral blood mononuclear cells (PBMCs), obtained before the second cycle of nivolumab. This sequence was found in a human donor with classical Hodgkin lymphoma. V and J are TRBV5-1 and TRBJ1-5; D might be TRBD1 (6 bases). As DNA, the CDR3 is TGCGCCAGCAGCTTGGGGGGGGCAGGACAGCCCCAGCATTTT. Protein: CASSLGGAGQPQHF.